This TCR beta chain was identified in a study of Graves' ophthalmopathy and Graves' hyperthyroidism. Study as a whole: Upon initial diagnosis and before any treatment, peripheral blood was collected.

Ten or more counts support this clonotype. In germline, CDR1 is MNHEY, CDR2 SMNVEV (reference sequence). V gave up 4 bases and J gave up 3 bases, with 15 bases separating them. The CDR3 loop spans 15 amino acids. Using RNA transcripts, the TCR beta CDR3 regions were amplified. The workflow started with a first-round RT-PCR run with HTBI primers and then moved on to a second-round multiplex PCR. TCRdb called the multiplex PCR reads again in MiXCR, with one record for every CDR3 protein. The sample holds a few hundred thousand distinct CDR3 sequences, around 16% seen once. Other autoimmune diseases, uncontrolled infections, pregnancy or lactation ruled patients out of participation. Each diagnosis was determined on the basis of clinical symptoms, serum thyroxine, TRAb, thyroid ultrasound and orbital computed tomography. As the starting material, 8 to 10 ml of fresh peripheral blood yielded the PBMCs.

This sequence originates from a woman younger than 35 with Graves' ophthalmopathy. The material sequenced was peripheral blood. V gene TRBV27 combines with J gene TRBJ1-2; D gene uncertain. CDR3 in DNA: TGTGCCAGCAGTTCCTCCTCGGCCGGTGACTATGGCTACACCTTC. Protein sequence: CASSSSSAGDYGYTF.